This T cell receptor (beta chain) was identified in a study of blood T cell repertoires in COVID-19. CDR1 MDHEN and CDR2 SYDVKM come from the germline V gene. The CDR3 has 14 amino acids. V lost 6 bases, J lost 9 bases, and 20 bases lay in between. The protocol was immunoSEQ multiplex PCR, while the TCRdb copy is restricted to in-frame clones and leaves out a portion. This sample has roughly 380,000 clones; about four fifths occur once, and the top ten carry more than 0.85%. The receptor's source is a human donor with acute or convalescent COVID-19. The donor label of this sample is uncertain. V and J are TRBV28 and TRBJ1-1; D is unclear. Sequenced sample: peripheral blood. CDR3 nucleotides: TGTGCCAGCAGCCCCGGACTGATAGCGTCTAAAGCTTTCTTT. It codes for CASSPGLIASKAFF.